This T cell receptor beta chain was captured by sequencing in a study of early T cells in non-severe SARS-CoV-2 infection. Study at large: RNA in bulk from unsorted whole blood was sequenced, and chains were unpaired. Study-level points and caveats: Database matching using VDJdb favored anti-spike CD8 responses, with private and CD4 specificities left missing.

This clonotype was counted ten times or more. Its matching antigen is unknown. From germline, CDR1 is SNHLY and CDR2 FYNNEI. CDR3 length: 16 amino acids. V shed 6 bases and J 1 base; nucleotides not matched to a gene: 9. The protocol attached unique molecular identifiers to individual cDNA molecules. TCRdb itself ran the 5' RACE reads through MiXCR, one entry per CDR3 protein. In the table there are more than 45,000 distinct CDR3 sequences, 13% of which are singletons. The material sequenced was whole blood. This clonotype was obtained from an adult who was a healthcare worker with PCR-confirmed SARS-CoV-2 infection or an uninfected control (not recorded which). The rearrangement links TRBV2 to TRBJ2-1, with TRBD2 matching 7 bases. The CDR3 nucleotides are TGTGCCAGCAGCCGACTAGCATTGACGTCCTACAATGAGCAGTTCTTC. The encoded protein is CASSRLALTSYNEQFF.